The 14 T cell receptor beta chains below come from one sample, sequenced in a study of siplizumab effects on memory and regulatory T cells. The protocol was immunoSEQ multiplex PCR, while the TCRdb copy is restricted to in-frame clones and leaves out a portion. The data contain fewer than 100,000 clones, just under 95% of them singletons. Sequenced input: CD8+ T cells sorted from blood. The receptors originated from a human donor in good health.

CDR3 in amino acids: CASRDTGQGAGYGYTF. The CDR3 nucleotides read TGTGCCAGCAGAGACACTGGACAGGGGGCGGGCTATGGCTACACCTTC. J is TRBJ1-2 and V is TRBV2, with 11 bases identical to TRBD1. The CDR3 loop spans 16 amino acids. Losses at the gene ends were 6 bases for V and 4 bases for J; bases not matched to a gene: 10. Germline CDR1 SNHLY, CDR2 FYNNEI.

CDR3 in amino acids: CARAGQGNEKLFF. CDR3 bases: TGTGCCAGGGCGGGACAGGGAAATGAAAAACTGTTTTTT. The J gene is TRBJ1-4, the V gene TRBV21-1; the listed D gene, TRBD1, was not tested against the DNA. TRBV21-1 is classified as a pseudogene. The CDR3 length is 13 residues.

V gene TRBV9 combines with J gene TRBJ2-7, with 14 bases aligning to TRBD2. CDR1 and CDR2 (germline): SGDLS, YYNGEE. After removal of 3 bases from V and 2 bases from J, the junction contained 7 bases not matched to a gene. The CDR3 covers 17 residues. CDR3 coding DNA: TGTGCCAGCAGCGATGGGACTAGCGGGAGTGGAACCTACGAGCAGTACTTC. Translated: CASSDGTSGSGTYEQYF.

The J gene is TRBJ2-7, the V gene TRBV5-1; 10 bases fit TRBD2. V lost 1 base, J lost 4 bases, and 23 bases stayed unmatched. This CDR3 has 21 residues. The V gene's germline CDR1 is SGHRS and CDR2 YFSETQ. DNA for the CDR3: TGCGCCAGCAGCTTGACGAGCGGGAGGGTTTCTGGTGCTAAATACCTTTACGAGCAGTACTTC. Encoded protein: CASSLTSGRVSGAKYLYEQYF.

J is TRBJ2-5 and V is TRBV7-9; D is perhaps TRBD1 (5 bases). The germline gives CDR1 SEHNR, CDR2 FQNEAQ (reference sequence). CDR3 length: 14 residues. V lost 5 bases and J 4 bases, leaving 14 bases between the germline ends. The CDR3 reads CASSKGQDSETQYF. CDR3 bases: TGTGCCAGCAGCAAAGGACAAGACTCAGAGACCCAGTACTTC.

This clone was detected only once. The V call is TRBV2, the J call TRBJ2-5, with TRBD1 as a possible D gene (7 bases). The last part of the DNA fits TRBJ2-7 better; the J call may be wrong. The germline V gene encodes CDR1 SNHLY and CDR2 FYNNEI. The CDR3 length is 15 residues. Here the CDR3 DNA reads TGTGCCAGTGGGTCCAGGGGGAGGTATACATACGAGCAGTACTTC. Protein sequence: CASGSRGRYTYEQYF.

The J gene is TRBJ2-5, the V gene TRBV18; TRBD2 matches 8 bases. Germline CDR1 reads KGHSH; CDR2 reads LQKENI. The ends lost 0 bases at V and 5 bases at J; junction bases unmatched: 8. The CDR3 consists of 16 residues. Written as DNA, the CDR3 is TGTGCCAGCTCACCACCGGTGCGGGAGCGGGGGGAGACCCAGTACTTC. This sequence encodes CASSPPVRERGETQYF.

This clone has just one count. This rearrangement joins TRBV28 to TRBJ2-7; a weak D match, TRBD1 (6 bases). The CDR3 has 15 residues. Germline assignment: CDR1 MDHEN and CDR2 SYDVKM. The V gene lost 4 bases and the J gene lost 1 base, with 14 bases spanning the gap. CDR3 in amino acids: CASSSTTGFSYEQYF. As DNA, the CDR3 is TGTGCCAGCAGTTCAACGACAGGTTTTTCCTACGAGCAGTACTTC.

This sequence joins TRBV27 and TRBJ2-1; TRBD2 matches 7 bases. The CDR3 spans 16 residues. CDR1 is MNHEY, CDR2 SMNVEV, per germline (reference sequence). Trimming took 3 bases from V and 4 from J; bases not matched to a gene: 9. The CDR3 DNA follows: TGTGCCAGCAGTTTTATAATAGCGGGTTCATACAATGAGCAGTTCTTC. Amino acid sequence: CASSFIIAGSYNEQFF.

V usage is TRBV4-1 and J usage is TRBJ2-1; D ambiguous. Germline V gene lookup returns CDR1 MGHRA and CDR2 YSYEKL. V lost 4 bases, J lost 7 bases, and 5 bases lay in between. The CDR3 has 11 amino acids. The CDR3 loop reads CASSPGNEQFF. The DNA of the CDR3 is TGCGCCAGCAGCCCCGGTAATGAGCAGTTCTTC.

J is TRBJ2-7 and V is TRBV7-2, with 12 positions matching TRBD2. V lost 2 bases and J lost 3; bases outside the gene matches: 2. The germline gives CDR1 SGHTA, CDR2 FQGNSA. CDR3 length equals 15 residues. The CDR3 DNA is TGTGCCAGCAGCTTAATGGGACTAGCGGGCTACGAGCAGTACTTC. Translation: CASSLMGLAGYEQYF.

The V gene is TRBV27, the J gene TRBJ2-1, with TRBD2 matching over 11 bases. The CDR3 extends over 17 amino acids. V gave up 4 bases and J gave up 2 bases; unmatched junction bases: 7. CDR1 is MNHEY and CDR2 is SMNVEV in the germline V gene (reference sequence). For the CDR3, the DNA is TGTGCCAGCAGTTCCCAGCTAGCGGGAGGCCCCTACAATGAGCAGTTCTTC. This encodes CASSSQLAGGPYNEQFF.

The genes are TRBV6-1 and TRBJ2-7, with D unclear. The germline V gene has CDR1 MNHNS and CDR2 SASEGT. This CDR3 comprises 17 residues. Trimming cost V 0 bases and J 5 bases, with 20 bases left between them. The CDR3 sequence is CASSEAIVAAPIHEQYF. The CDR3 DNA is TGTGCCAGCAGTGAAGCAATAGTGGCGGCCCCCATCCACGAGCAGTACTTC.

The table lists this clone with a count of one. The chain links TRBV27 to TRBJ2-5, with D possibly being TRBD2 (5 bases). In germline, CDR1 is MNHEY, CDR2 SMNVEV (reference sequence). CDR3 size: 13 residues. V gave up 5 bases and J gave up 4 bases, with 11 bases separating them. The CDR3 DNA is TGTGCCAGCAGTCATGGCGGGCCAGAGACCCAGTACTTC. Translation gives CASSHGGPETQYF.